A selection of T cell receptor beta chains follows, all from one sample in a study of regulatory T cells in long-lasting Graves disease. MiXCR, applied by TCRdb to the multiplex PCR reads, yields one record per CDR3 protein. Of more than 400,000 distinct CDR3 sequences in the sample, less than 20% were seen once. These data were also reused for a study on T cells in Graves' hyperthyroidism and ophthalmopathy.

The sample here was peripheral blood mononuclear cells (PBMCs), taken at new diagnosis, from a patient treated with antithyroid drugs. Receptor source: a woman in her twenties or thirties with Graves disease. The CDR3 runs from the conserved cysteine through the conserved F or W. The D gene is left open where the match is weak. Clone size, where shown, is once, few, many, or a class for clones that have expanded.

d_call: -
clone_size: few
j_call: TRBJ2-2
v_call: TRBV4-3
cdr3_aa: CASSLGVGKLGELFF
cdr3_nt: TGCGCCAGCAGCCTTGGAGTAGGGAAACTCGGGGAGCTGTTTTTT

d_call: -
clone_size: few
j_call: TRBJ1-4
v_call: TRBV20-1
cdr3_aa: CSARDQRGWLANEKLFF
cdr3_nt: TGCAGTGCTAGAGATCAGAGGGGATGGTTGGCTAATGAAAAACTGTTTTTT

d_call: TRBD2
clone_size: -
j_call: TRBJ2-1
v_call: TRBV19
cdr3_aa: CTSRNSGRAHNEQFF
cdr3_nt: TGTACCAGTAGGAATAGCGGGAGGGCCCACAATGAGCAGTTCTTC

d_call: -
clone_size: -
j_call: TRBJ2-3
v_call: TRBV7-9
cdr3_aa: CASSPLERTYF
cdr3_nt: TGTGCCAGCAGCCCCCTCGAGCGAACGTATTTT

d_call: -
clone_size: many
j_call: TRBJ1-4
v_call: TRBV2
cdr3_aa: CASGRPRGEFANEKLFF
cdr3_nt: TGTGCCAGCGGACGGCCAAGGGGGGAGTTCGCTAATGAAAAACTGTTTTTT

d_call: TRBD2
clone_size: -
j_call: TRBJ2-1
v_call: TRBV7-2
cdr3_aa: CASSFGTSGSRLNEQFF
cdr3_nt: TGTGCCAGCAGCTTCGGGACTAGCGGGAGCAGACTCAATGAGCAGTTCTTC

d_call: -
clone_size: many
j_call: TRBJ2-3
v_call: TRBV28
cdr3_aa: CASSAGIRSTDTQYF
cdr3_nt: TGTGCCAGCAGTGCGGGAATTCGGAGCACAGATACGCAGTATTTT

d_call: -
clone_size: -
j_call: TRBJ2-7
v_call: TRBV24-1
cdr3_aa: CATSEAGTLYEQYF
cdr3_nt: TGTGCCACCAGTGAGGCGGGGACCCTCTACGAGCAGTACTTC

d_call: -
clone_size: many
j_call: TRBJ1-1
v_call: TRBV7-9
cdr3_aa: CASSRPIGEDTEAFF
cdr3_nt: TGTGCCAGCAGCCGTCCTATAGGTGAGGACACTGAAGCTTTCTTT

d_call: -
clone_size: -
j_call: TRBJ2-2
v_call: TRBV27
cdr3_aa: CASSLGGSAELFF
cdr3_nt: TGTGCCAGCAGTTTAGGAGGGTCTGCGGAGCTGTTTTTT